This T cell receptor beta chain was identified in a study of tumor and adjacent non-tumor tissue in lung cancer. In the study overall: Stage I to III disease affected ten to eleven men and 4 or 5 women aged about 31 to 80.

Looked up from germline, CDR1 is SQVTM and CDR2 is ANQGSEA. This CDR3 comprises 13 residues. The template was RNA from unsorted bulk tissue. General study findings and limits: In normal lung, the top 100 clones were significantly more dominant than in tumor.

About this clonotype itself: Its antigen is as yet unknown. Germline and junction disagree at one end, which may indicate a read error.

The library came from three nested PCR rounds adapted from ARM-PCR protocols. TCRdb re-derived calls from the multiplex PCR reads in MiXCR, one entry per CDR3 protein. The top ten clones hold 20% to 25% of a sample with 120,000 or so distinct CDR3 sequences, 84% of them seen once. The rearrangement uses TRBV29-1 and TRBJ1-2; the D is unclear. This TCR derives from a man in his 70s with non-small cell lung cancer. Sequencing input: lung tumor tissue. The CDR3 protein is CCVPQTEAYGYTF. CDR3 sequence (DNA): TGCTGCGTTCCCCAGACGGAAGCCTATGGCTACACCTTC.